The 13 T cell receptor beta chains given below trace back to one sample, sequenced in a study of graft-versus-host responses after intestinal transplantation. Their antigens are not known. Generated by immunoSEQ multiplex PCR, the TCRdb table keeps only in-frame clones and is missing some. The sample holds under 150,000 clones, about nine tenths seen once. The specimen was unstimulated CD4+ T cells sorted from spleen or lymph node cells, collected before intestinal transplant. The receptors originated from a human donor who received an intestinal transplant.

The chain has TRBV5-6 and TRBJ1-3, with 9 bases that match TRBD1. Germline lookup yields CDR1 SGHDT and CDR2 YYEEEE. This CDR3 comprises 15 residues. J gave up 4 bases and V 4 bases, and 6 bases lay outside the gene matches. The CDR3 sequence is CASSPGTGLGNTIYF. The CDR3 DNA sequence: TGTGCCAGCAGCCCCGGGACAGGGCTAGGAAACACCATATATTTT.

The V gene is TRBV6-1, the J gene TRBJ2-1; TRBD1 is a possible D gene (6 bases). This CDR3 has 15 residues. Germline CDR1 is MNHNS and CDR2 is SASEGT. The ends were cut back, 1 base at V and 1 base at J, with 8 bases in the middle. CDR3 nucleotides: TGTGCCAGCAGTGAAGGAACAGGGTCCTACAATGAGCAGTTCTTC. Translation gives CASSEGTGSYNEQFF.

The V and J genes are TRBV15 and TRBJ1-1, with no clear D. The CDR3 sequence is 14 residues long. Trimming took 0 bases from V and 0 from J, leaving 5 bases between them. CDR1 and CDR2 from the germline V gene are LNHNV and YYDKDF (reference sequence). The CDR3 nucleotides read TGTGCCACCAGCAGAGACATTTTGAACACTGAAGCTTTCTTT. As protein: CATSRDILNTEAFF.

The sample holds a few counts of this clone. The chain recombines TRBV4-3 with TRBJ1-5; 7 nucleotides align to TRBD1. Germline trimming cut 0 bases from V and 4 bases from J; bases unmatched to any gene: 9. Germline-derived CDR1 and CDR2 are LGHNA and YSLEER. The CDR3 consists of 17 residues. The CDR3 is CASSQDRRTGGNQPQHF. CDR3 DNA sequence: TGCGCCAGCAGCCAAGATCGAAGGACAGGAGGGAATCAGCCCCAGCATTTT.

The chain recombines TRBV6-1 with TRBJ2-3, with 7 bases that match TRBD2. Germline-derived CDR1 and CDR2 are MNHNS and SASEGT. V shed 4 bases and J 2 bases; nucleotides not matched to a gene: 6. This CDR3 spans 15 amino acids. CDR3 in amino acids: CASSVTSGVTDTQYF. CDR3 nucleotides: TGTGCCAGCAGTGTGACCAGCGGGGTCACAGATACGCAGTATTTT.

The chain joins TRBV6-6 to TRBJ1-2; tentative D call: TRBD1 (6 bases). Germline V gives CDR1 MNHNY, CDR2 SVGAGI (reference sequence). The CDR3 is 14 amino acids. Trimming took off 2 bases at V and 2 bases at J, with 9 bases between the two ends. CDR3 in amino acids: CASSYRDTNYGYTF. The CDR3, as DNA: TGTGCCAGCAGTTACCGGGACACCAACTATGGCTACACCTTC.

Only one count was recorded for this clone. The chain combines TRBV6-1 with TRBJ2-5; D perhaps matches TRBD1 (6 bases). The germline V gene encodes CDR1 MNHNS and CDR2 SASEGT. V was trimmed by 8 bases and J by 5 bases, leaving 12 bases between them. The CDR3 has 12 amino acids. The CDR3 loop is CASGRGRETQYF. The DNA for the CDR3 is TGTGCCAGCGGCAGGGGTCGGGAGACCCAGTACTTC.

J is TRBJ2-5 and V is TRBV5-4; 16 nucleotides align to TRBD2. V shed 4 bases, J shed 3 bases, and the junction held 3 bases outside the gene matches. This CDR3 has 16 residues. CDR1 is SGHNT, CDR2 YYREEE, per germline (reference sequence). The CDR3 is CASSTGTSGREETQYF. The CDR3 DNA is TGTGCCAGCAGCACCGGGACTAGCGGGAGGGAAGAGACCCAGTACTTC.

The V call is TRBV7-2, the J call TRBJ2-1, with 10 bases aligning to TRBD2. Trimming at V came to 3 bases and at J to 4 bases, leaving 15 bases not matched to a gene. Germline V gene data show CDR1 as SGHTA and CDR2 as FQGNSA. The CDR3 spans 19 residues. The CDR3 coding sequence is TGTGCCAGCAGCTTTAGTGGGGGTTATGGTAGCGGGGGGTACAATGAGCAGTTCTTC. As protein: CASSFSGGYGSGGYNEQFF.

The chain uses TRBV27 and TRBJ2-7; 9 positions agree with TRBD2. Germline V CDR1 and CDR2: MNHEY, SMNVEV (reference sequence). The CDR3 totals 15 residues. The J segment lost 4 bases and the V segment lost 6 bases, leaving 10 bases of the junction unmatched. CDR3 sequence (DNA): TGTGCCAGCAGGTTTACCGGGACTAGCATTTACGAGCAGTACTTC. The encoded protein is CASRFTGTSIYEQYF.

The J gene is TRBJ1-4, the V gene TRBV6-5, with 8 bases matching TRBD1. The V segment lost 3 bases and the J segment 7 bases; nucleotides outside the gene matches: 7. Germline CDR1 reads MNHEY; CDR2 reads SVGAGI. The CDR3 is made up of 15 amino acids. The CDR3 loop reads CASSYSGDRTEKLFF. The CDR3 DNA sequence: TGTGCCAGCAGTTATTCAGGGGACAGGACTGAAAAACTGTTTTTT.

The CDR3 DNA is TGCGCCAGCAGCGACAGGGGGGGAAACACTGAAGCTTTCTTT. Its protein product is CASSDRGGNTEAFF. This sequence joins TRBV10-1 and TRBJ1-1; TRBD1 matches 9 bases. Germline lookup yields CDR1 WNHNN and CDR2 SYGVQD (reference sequence). The CDR3 length is 14 residues. V trimming: 6 bases; J trimming: 2 bases; junction bases outside the gene matches: 4.

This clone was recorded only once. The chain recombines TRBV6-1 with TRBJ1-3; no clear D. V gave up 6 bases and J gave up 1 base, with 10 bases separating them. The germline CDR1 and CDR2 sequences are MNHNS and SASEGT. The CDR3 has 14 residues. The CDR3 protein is CASRSGRSGNTIYF. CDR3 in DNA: TGTGCCAGCAGGTCCGGGAGATCTGGAAACACCATATATTTT.